One and the same sample provided the 30 T cell receptor beta chains below, sequenced in a study of blood T cell repertoires in COVID-19. TCRdb's table, derived via immunoSEQ multiplex PCR, lists solely in-frame clones and lacks some. The repertoire holds 95,000 to 150,000 clones, with about four fifths as singletons. Sequencing was done on a sample of peripheral blood. All receptors come from a man between 65 and 85 years old with acute or convalescent COVID-19.

V is TRBV7-6 and J is TRBJ2-6; 8 bases fit TRBD1. Unmatched junction bases numbered 8, after V lost 1 base and J lost 0 bases. Germline CDR1 is SGHVS and CDR2 is FNYEAQ. CDR3 length equals 19 residues. The DNA for the CDR3 is TGTGCCAGCAGCTTAGACGGGACAGGCTCTTTCTCTGGGGCCAACGTCCTGACTTTC. Amino acids: CASSLDGTGSFSGANVLTF.

This clone was counted a single time. V gene TRBV7-9 combines with J gene TRBJ1-1; 10 bases agree with TRBD1. V lost 6 bases, J lost 0 bases, and 7 bases stayed unmatched. The germline CDR1 and CDR2 sequences are SEHNR and FQNEAQ (reference sequence). This CDR3 is built from 16 residues. DNA for the CDR3: TGTGCCAGCAGTACCGGGACAGGGGTAATGAACACTGAAGCTTTCTTT. This sequence encodes CASSTGTGVMNTEAFF.

This clone turned up a few times. The chain combines TRBV9 with TRBJ1-2; D is unresolved. Germline lookup yields CDR1 SGDLS and CDR2 YYNGEE. V was shortened by 0 bases and J by 2 bases, with 5 bases between the two germline ends. The CDR3 spans 13 residues. DNA for the CDR3: TGTGCCAGCAGCGTAGGGCTGAACTATGGCTACACCTTC. Residues: CASSVGLNYGYTF. The whole variable domain, remainder taken from reference TRBV9 and TRBJ1-2, is DSGVTQTPKHLITATGQRVTLRCSPRSGDLSVYWYQQSLDQGLQFLIQYYNGEERAKGNILERFSAQQFPDLHSELNLSSLELGDSALYFCASSVGLNYGYTFGSGTRLTVV.

J is TRBJ1-2 and V is TRBV5-4; 9 nucleotides match TRBD1. The germline gives CDR1 SGHNT, CDR2 YYREEE (reference sequence). The CDR3 loop spans 15 amino acids. The V and J ends lost 5 bases and 2 bases, in that order; junction bases with no gene match: 7. CDR3 sequence: CASRPGQGRNYGYTF. The CDR3 DNA sequence: TGTGCCAGCAGACCGGGACAGGGAAGAAACTATGGCTACACCTTC. Full variable domain (rest looked up from reference TRBV5-4 and TRBJ1-2): ETGVTQSPTHLIKTRGQQVTLRCSSQSGHNTVSWYQQALGQGPQFIFQYYREEENGRGNFPPRFSGLQFPNYSSELNVNALELDDSALYLCASRPGQGRNYGYTFGSGTRLTVV.

In nucleotides, the CDR3 is TGTGCCAGCAGCTTGGAGGACAGGGTCCGAGAGACCCAGTACTTC. Translating gives CASSLEDRVRETQYF. The rearrangement joins TRBV7-8 to TRBJ2-5; 8 nucleotides line up with TRBD1. Germline CDR1 SGHVS, CDR2 FQNEAQ. The CDR3 is 15 amino acids. J was trimmed by 4 bases and V by 3 bases; bases with no gene match: 7.

The chain recombines TRBV7-8 with TRBJ2-7; a possible D gene is TRBD1 (6 bases). Trimming removed 5 bases from V and 0 bases from J, with 14 bases in between. This CDR3 region has 15 residues. CDR1 and CDR2 from the germline V gene are SGHVS and FQNEAQ. CDR3 in DNA: TGTGCCAGCAGCCGACAGGACTGGGGCTCCTACGAGCAGTACTTC. Translating gives CASSRQDWGSYEQYF.

In this sample, this clone turned up once. V gene TRBV6-2 or TRBV6-3 combines with J gene TRBJ1-4; the match to TRBD1 covers 7 bases. Germline V gives CDR1 MNHEY, CDR2 SVGEGT. This CDR3 region has 14 residues. J gave up 5 bases and V 4 bases, and 4 bases lay outside the gene matches. The DNA of the CDR3 is TGTGCCAGCAGTTGGACAGGACAGAATGAAAAACTGTTTTTT. Encoded protein: CASSWTGQNEKLFF.

V and J are TRBV5-1 and TRBJ2-5; perhaps TRBD2 as D (6 bases). This CDR3 region has 16 residues. V was clipped by 2 bases and J by 1 base, with 15 bases between them. Germline CDR1 reads SGHRS; CDR2 reads YFSETQ. Here the CDR3 reads CASSLLRAGTQETQYF. The DNA for the CDR3 is TGCGCCAGCAGCTTACTTCGGGCGGGGACCCAAGAGACCCAGTACTTC.

This rearrangement joins TRBV6-2 or TRBV6-3 to TRBJ1-2, with TRBD1 matching over 7 bases. V lost 5 bases and J lost 7; bases outside the gene matches: 7. The germline V gene has CDR1 MNHEY and CDR2 SVGEGT. The CDR3 is made up of 13 amino acids. The chain's CDR3 is CASSQDRESGYTF. CDR3 nucleotide sequence: TGTGCCAGCAGTCAAGACAGGGAATCTGGCTACACCTTC.

The chain recombines TRBV19 with TRBJ1-6, with D perhaps TRBD1 (5 bases). Trimming cost V 5 bases and J 11 bases, with 13 bases left between them. The CDR3 consists of 13 residues. In germline, CDR1 is LNHDA, CDR2 SQIVND (reference sequence). CDR3 protein: CASSSQTGTPLHF. The CDR3 DNA reads TGTGCCAGTAGTTCCCAAACAGGAACACCCCTCCACTTT. Together with reference TRBV19 and TRBJ1-6, the CDR3 gives the full variable domain: DGGITQSPKYLFRKEGQNVTLSCEQNLNHDAMYWYRQDPGQGLRLIYYSQIVNDFQKGDIAEGYSVSREKKESFPLTVTSAQKNPTAFYLCASSSQTGTPLHFGNGTRLTVT.

The DNA of the CDR3 is TGTGCCAGCAGTACGCTAGCGGAGCAGTTCTTC. The encoded protein is CASSTLAEQFF. The V gene is TRBV3-1 (or the pseudogene TRBV3-2), the J gene TRBJ2-1, with a weak D call TRBD2 (6 bases). The CDR3 has 11 amino acids. V was shortened by 6 bases and J by 10 bases, with 10 bases between the two germline ends. The germline V gene encodes CDR1 LGHDT and CDR2 YNNKEL (reference sequence).

This clone was counted only a few times. The chain uses TRBV28 and TRBJ2-7; tentative D call: TRBD1 (6 bases). Germline CDR1 reads MDHEN; CDR2 reads SYDVKM. This CDR3 comprises 16 residues. With 6 bases removed from V and 1 base from J, the gap between germline ends came to 19 bases. The CDR3 DNA sequence: TGTGCCAGCAGCTTCCATCTGGGGGCAATTTCCTACGAGCAGTACTTC. Translation: CASSFHLGAISYEQYF. Supplemented by reference TRBV28 and TRBJ2-7, the full variable domain reads DVKVTQSSRYLVKRTGEKVFLECVQDMDHENMFWYRQDPGLGLRLIYFSYDVKMKEKGDIPEGYSVSREKKERFSLILESASTNQTSMYLCASSFHLGAISYEQYFGPGTRLTVT.

The V and J genes are TRBV5-4 and TRBJ1-1; D might be TRBD1 (6 bases). Germline V gene sequence: CDR1 SGHNT, CDR2 YYREEE (reference sequence). The CDR3 sequence is 13 residues long. Trimming stripped 3 bases from V and 8 bases from J, with 14 bases between. CDR3 amino acids: CASSSRQDLEAFF. CDR3 DNA sequence: TGTGCCAGCAGCTCCCGACAGGACTTAGAAGCTTTCTTT.

The V call is TRBV18, the J call TRBJ1-3; TRBD1 matches at 9 bases. The CDR3 loop spans 14 amino acids. Losses at the gene ends were 3 bases for V and 6 bases for J; bases not matched to a gene: 3. The V gene's germline CDR1 is KGHSH and CDR2 LQKENI. CDR3 DNA sequence: TGTGCCAGCTCACCCACAGGGGGCGAAAACACCATATATTTT. Amino acid sequence: CASSPTGGENTIYF.

The chain recombines TRBV15 with TRBJ1-1, with D perhaps TRBD1 (6 bases). Per germline, CDR1 LNHNV and CDR2 YYDKDF (reference sequence). This CDR3 comprises 15 residues. The V end was cut by 0 bases, the J end by 1 base, with 9 bases between. The CDR3 coding sequence is TGTGCCACCAGCAGAGAGGGGGACACGAACACTGAAGCTTTCTTT. This sequence encodes CATSREGDTNTEAFF.

V usage is TRBV7-9 and J usage is TRBJ1-1; 7 nucleotides align to TRBD1. The CDR3 totals 11 residues. V was clipped by 1 base and J by 13 bases; unmatched bases: 3. Germline lookup yields CDR1 SEHNR and CDR2 FQNEAQ (reference sequence). The CDR3 DNA reads TGTGCCAGCAGCTTAGTAAGACAGGGTTTCTTT. It encodes CASSLVRQGFF.

The CDR3: CSGLKGQQNTEAFF. CDR3 DNA sequence: TGCAGCGGACTAAAGGGACAACAGAACACTGAAGCTTTCTTT. The chain recombines TRBV29-1 with TRBJ1-1; the D gene is possibly TRBD1 (6 bases). V was clipped by 7 bases and J by 1 base, with 16 bases between them. The length of the CDR3 is 14 residues. Germline CDR1 and CDR2: SQVTM and ANQGSEA.

The J gene is TRBJ1-2, the V gene TRBV11-3; D may be TRBD1 (6 bases). Trimming cost V 0 bases and J 1 base, with 15 bases left between them. The CDR3 covers 17 residues. Germline V CDR1 and CDR2: SGHNT, YENEEA. CDR3 loop: CASSLDPLAGDNYGYTF. CDR3 DNA: TGTGCCAGCAGCTTAGATCCCTTGGCAGGGGATAACTATGGCTACACCTTC. Full variable domain (missing parts from reference TRBV11-3 and TRBJ1-2): EAGVVQSPRYKIIEKKQPVAFWCNPISGHNTLYWYLQNLGQGPELLIRYENEEAVDDSQLPKDRFSAERLKGVDSTLKIQPAELGDSAVYLCASSLDPLAGDNYGYTFGSGTRLTVV.

V gene TRBV10-3 combines with J gene TRBJ2-7, with D perhaps TRBD1 (6 bases). Germline CDR1 ENHRY, CDR2 SYGVKD. V was cut by 0 bases and J by 6 bases, with 9 bases left in between. The CDR3 length is 13 residues. The CDR3 here is CAISESTGFEQYF. The CDR3 region has the DNA TGTGCCATCAGTGAGTCAACAGGGTTCGAGCAGTACTTC.

This sequence joins TRBV6-5 and TRBJ2-2; perhaps TRBD2 as D (5 bases). Trimming shortened V by 5 bases and J by 7 bases, and 17 bases separated the two germline ends. The CDR3 is 15 residues long. Germline V gene data show CDR1 as MNHEY and CDR2 as SVGAGI. CDR3 loop: CASSHPVGVGGELFF. In DNA form, the CDR3 reads TGTGCCAGCAGTCACCCCGTCGGGGTTGGCGGGGAGCTGTTTTTT.

This chain connects TRBV6-6 to TRBJ1-6; D call uncertain. The CDR3 totals 13 residues. CDR1 MNHNY and CDR2 SVGAGI come from the germline V gene (reference sequence). V lost 2 bases, J lost 7 bases, and 6 bases lay in between. The CDR3 nucleotides read TGTGCCAGCAGTTACGACGGGAATTCACCCCTCCACTTT. This translates into CASSYDGNSPLHF.

The chain has TRBV19 and TRBJ1-3; D not resolved. Trimming cost V 10 bases and J 4 bases, with 8 bases left between them. This CDR3 is 11 amino acids long. The germline V gene encodes CDR1 LNHDA and CDR2 SQIVND (reference sequence). The CDR3: CATCRGNTIYF. The CDR3, as DNA: TGTGCCACCTGTCGGGGAAACACCATATATTTT.

This clone came up once. The rearrangement uses TRBV3-1 (or the pseudogene TRBV3-2) and TRBJ1-1, with 8 bases that match TRBD1. J gave up 7 bases and V 4 bases, and 8 bases lay outside the gene matches. There are 14 residues in the CDR3. Germline V gene data show CDR1 as LGHDT and CDR2 as YNNKEL (reference sequence). CDR3 protein: CASSLGQGRGEAFF. In nucleotides, the CDR3 is TGTGCCAGCAGCCTCGGACAGGGAAGAGGTGAAGCTTTCTTT.

The CDR3 sequence: CASSFDRSSTDTQYF. CDR3 nucleotide sequence: TGTGCCAGCAGCTTTGACAGGTCTAGCACAGATACGCAGTATTTT. The chain employs TRBV5-6 and TRBJ2-3, with D perhaps TRBD1 (6 bases). Trimming pared 2 bases from V and 0 bases from J, leaving 10 bases between. The CDR3 loop spans 15 amino acids. Germline V CDR1 and CDR2: SGHDT, YYEEEE.

The chain has TRBV30 and TRBJ2-2; weak D call: TRBD2 (5 bases). CDR1 and CDR2 from the germline V gene are GTSNPN and SVGIG (reference sequence). There are 15 residues in the CDR3. The germline V and J ends were trimmed by 4 bases and 6 bases, with 18 bases remaining between them. The CDR3 loop is CAWIVGLASSGELFF. The DNA for the CDR3 is TGTGCCTGGATAGTTGGGCTAGCATCGTCCGGGGAGCTGTTTTTT.

The chain employs TRBV6-7 and TRBJ1-5, with D unclear. TRBV6-7 is an open reading frame whose function is uncertain. The CDR3 totals 17 residues. Between the trimmed V and J ends, which lost 2 bases and 0 bases, there was a span of 14 bases. CDR3 bases: TGTGCCAGCAGTTACGGACTCGCATCGTATAGCAATCAGCCCCAGCATTTT. It codes for CASSYGLASYSNQPQHF.

The chain links TRBV9 to TRBJ2-5, with a possible D match to TRBD2 (6 bases). There are 15 residues in the CDR3. CDR1 and CDR2 (germline): SGDLS, YYNGEE. V dropped 0 bases and J dropped 7 bases, with 16 bases sitting between them. CDR3 DNA sequence: TGTGCCAGCAGCGTAGATAGCGGTGATTGGAGGACCCAGTACTTC. Translated, it gives CASSVDSGDWRTQYF.

The V call is TRBV4-2, the J call TRBJ1-1; D might be TRBD1 (5 bases). V gave up 1 base and J gave up 0 bases, with 9 bases separating them. Germline-derived CDR1 and CDR2 are LGHNA and YNFKEQ. The CDR3 has 15 residues. Here the CDR3 reads CASSQGAGLNTEAFF. The CDR3 bases are TGTGCCAGCAGCCAAGGGGCAGGGTTGAACACTGAAGCTTTCTTT.

There are a few counts of this clone. The chain carries TRBV11-2 and TRBJ2-7, with 7 bases matching TRBD1. Looked up from germline, CDR1 is SGHAT and CDR2 is FQNNGV. V lost 3 bases, J lost 1 base, and 6 bases stayed unmatched. The CDR3 extends over 15 amino acids. The CDR3 loop reads CASSFRRDRSYEQYF. CDR3 DNA sequence: TGTGCCAGCAGCTTCCGCAGGGACAGATCCTACGAGCAGTACTTC.

The DNA of the CDR3 is TGTGCCAGCAGCTCCTGGGGGGGAGAGCGTGGCTACACCTTC. As protein: CASSSWGGERGYTF. The chain uses TRBV7-9 and TRBJ1-2; D possibly corresponds to TRBD1 (5 bases). This CDR3 spans 14 amino acids. Germline V CDR1 and CDR2: SEHNR, FQNEAQ (reference sequence). The germline V and J ends were trimmed by 4 bases and 7 bases, with 16 bases remaining between them.